This T cell receptor beta chain was identified in a study of T cell changes during pregnancy in multiple sclerosis. The germline V gene encodes CDR1 SGDLS and CDR2 YYNGEE. This CDR3 has 13 amino acids. Between the trimmed V and J ends, which lost 4 bases and 0 bases, there was a span of 6 bases. Assay: immunoSEQ multiplex PCR; the TCRdb copy retains only in-frame clones and omits some. This sample has just under 95,000 clones, with roughly 92% found just once. This clonotype was sampled from a female donor with multiple sclerosis, enrolled in a pregnancy study. The sequencing used peripheral blood, collected in the first trimester of pregnancy. The rearrangement links TRBV9 to TRBJ2-3; unclear D gene. The CDR3 nucleotides read TGTGCCAGCAGCCAACAGAGCACAGATACGCAGTATTTT. As protein: CASSQQSTDTQYF. The variable domain in full, completed from reference TRBV9 and TRBJ2-3, reads DSGVTQTPKHLITATGQRVTLRCSPRSGDLSVYWYQQSLDQGLQFLIQYYNGEERAKGNILERFSAQQFPDLHSELNLSSLELGDSALYFCASSQQSTDTQYFGPGTRLTVL.